This T cell receptor (beta chain) emerged from a study of blood T cell repertoires in COVID-19. Study information: Sources were T cells, B-cell-depleted T cells, or PBMCs; the material itself was cDNA or gDNA.

CDR1 is SGDLS, CDR2 YYNGEE, per germline. V lost 4 bases and J lost 2, with 9 bases in between. The CDR3 extends over 13 amino acids. Study processing details: Reference gene primers were amplified, and this amplification served to estimate nucleated cell counts. TCRdb's copy holds only in-frame clones and misses some; the assay was immunoSEQ multiplex PCR. The V and J calls and clone size were taken over from that table, and D and trimming were inferred from the DNA. The profile shows more than 80,000 clones, about 87% of them singletons. This clone was observed once. The sequenced sample was peripheral blood. The source of this sequence is a man aged 40-49 years with acute or convalescent COVID-19. This chain uses TRBV9 with TRBJ1-1; maybe TRBD1 (5 bases). The DNA of the CDR3 is TGTGCCAGCAGCAGGGACTCAAACACTGAAGCTTTCTTT. It yields the protein CASSRDSNTEAFF.